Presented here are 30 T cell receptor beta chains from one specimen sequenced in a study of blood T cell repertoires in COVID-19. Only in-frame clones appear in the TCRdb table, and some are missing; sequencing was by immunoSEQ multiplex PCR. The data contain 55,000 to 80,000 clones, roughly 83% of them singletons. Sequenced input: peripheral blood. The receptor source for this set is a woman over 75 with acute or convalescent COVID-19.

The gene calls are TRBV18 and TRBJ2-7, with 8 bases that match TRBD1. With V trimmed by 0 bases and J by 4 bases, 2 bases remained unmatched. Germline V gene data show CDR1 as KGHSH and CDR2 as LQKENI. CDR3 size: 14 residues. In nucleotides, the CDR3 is TGTGCCAGCTCACCACCGGACAGGGTGTACGAGCAGTACTTC. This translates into CASSPPDRVYEQYF.

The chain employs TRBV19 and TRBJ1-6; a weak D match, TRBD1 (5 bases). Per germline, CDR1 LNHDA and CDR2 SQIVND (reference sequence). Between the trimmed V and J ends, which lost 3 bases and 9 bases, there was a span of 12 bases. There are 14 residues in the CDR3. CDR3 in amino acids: CASSIDRGGSPLHF. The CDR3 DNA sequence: TGTGCCAGTAGTATCGACAGAGGTGGTTCACCCCTCCACTTT.

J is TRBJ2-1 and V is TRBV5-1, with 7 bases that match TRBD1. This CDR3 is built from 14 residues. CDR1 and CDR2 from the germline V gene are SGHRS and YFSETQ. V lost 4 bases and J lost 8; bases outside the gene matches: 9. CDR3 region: CASSLRGDSHEQFF. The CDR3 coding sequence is TGCGCCAGCAGCCTCAGAGGGGACAGCCATGAGCAGTTCTTC.

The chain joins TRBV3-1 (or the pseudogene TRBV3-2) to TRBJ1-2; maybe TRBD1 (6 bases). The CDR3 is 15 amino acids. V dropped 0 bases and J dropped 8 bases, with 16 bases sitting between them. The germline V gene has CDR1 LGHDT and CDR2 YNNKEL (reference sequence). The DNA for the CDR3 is TGTGCCAGCAGCCAAGATGCCAGGGGAGGGAGAGGCTACACCTTC. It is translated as CASSQDARGGRGYTF.

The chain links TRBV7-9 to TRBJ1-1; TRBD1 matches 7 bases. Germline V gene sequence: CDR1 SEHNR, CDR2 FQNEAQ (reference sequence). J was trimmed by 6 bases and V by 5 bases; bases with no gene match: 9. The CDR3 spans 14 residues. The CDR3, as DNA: TGTGCCAGCAGCCTCATGACAGGGTCGGCTGAAGCTTTCTTT. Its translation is CASSLMTGSAEAFF. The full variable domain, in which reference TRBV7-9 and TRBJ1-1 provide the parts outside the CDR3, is DTGVSQNPRHKITKRGQNVTFRCDPISEHNRLYWYRQTLGQGPEFLTYFQNEAQLEKSRLLSDRFSAERPKGSFSTLEIQRTEQGDSAMYLCASSLMTGSAEAFFGQGTRLTVV.

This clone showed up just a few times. The DNA for the CDR3 is TGTGCCAGCAGCTTAGCATTGGGGTTTGGAGGAACTGAAGCTTTCTTT. Protein: CASSLALGFGGTEAFF. The V and J genes are TRBV11-2 and TRBJ1-1, with D uncertain. Germline CDR1 SGHAT, CDR2 FQNNGV. V lost 1 base, J lost 5 bases, and 17 bases lay in between. This CDR3 region has 16 residues.

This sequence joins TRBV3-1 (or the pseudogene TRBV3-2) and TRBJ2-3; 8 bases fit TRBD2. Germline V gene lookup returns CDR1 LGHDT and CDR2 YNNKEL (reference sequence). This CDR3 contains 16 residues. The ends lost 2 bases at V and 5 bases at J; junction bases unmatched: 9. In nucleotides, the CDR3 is TGTGCCAGCAGCCAAACCGGGACTAGAGGGGGAGATACGCAGTATTTT. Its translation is CASSQTGTRGGDTQYF.

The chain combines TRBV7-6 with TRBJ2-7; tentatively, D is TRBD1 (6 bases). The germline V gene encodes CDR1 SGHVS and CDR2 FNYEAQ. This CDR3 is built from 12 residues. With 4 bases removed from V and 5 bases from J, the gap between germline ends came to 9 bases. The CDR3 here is CASSSGVHEQYF. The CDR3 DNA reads TGTGCCAGCAGCTCAGGGGTGCACGAGCAGTACTTC.

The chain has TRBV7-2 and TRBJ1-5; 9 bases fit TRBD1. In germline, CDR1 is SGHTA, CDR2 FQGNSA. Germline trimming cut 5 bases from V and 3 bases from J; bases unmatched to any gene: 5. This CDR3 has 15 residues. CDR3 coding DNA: TGTGCCAGCAGCATTAGACAGGGGGTCAATCAGCCCCAGCATTTT. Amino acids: CASSIRQGVNQPQHF.

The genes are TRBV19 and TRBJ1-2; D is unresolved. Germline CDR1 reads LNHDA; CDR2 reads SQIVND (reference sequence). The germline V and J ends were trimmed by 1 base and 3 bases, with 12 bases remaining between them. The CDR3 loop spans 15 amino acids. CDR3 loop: CASSIAAGKDYGYTF. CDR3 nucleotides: TGTGCCAGTAGTATAGCTGCGGGGAAAGACTATGGCTACACCTTC.

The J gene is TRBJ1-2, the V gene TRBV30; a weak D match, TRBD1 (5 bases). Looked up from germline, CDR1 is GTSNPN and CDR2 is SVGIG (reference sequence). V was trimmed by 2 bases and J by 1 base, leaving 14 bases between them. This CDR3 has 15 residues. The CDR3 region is CAWSIQELLNYGYTF. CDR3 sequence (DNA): TGTGCCTGGAGTATACAGGAGCTCCTTAACTATGGCTACACCTTC.

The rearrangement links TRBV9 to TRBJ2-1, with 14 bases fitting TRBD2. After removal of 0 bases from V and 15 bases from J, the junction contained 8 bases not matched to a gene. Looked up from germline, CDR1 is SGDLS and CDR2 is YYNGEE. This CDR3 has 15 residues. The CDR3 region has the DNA TGTGCCAGCAGCGTAGTTGGGACTAGCGGGGGTCTTTTGTTCTTC. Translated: CASSVVGTSGGLLFF.

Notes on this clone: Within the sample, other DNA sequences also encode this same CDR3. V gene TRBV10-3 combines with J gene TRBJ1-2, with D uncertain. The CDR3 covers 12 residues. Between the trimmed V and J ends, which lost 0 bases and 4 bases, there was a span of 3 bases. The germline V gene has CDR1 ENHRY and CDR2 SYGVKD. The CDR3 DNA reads TGTGCCATCAGTGAGTCGAGCTATGGCTACACCTTC. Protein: CAISESSYGYTF.

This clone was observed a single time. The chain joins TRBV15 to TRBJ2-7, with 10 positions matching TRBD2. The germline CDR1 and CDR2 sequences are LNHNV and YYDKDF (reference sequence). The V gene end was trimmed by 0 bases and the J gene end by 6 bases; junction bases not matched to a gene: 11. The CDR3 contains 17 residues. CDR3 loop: CATSRERAGGPGGEQYF. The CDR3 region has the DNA TGTGCCACCAGCAGAGAACGAGCGGGAGGGCCTGGTGGCGAGCAGTACTTC.

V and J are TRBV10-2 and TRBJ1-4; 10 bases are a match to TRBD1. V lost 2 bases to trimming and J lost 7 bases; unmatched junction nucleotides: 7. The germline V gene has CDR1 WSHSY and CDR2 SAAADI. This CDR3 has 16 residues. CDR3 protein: CASSEALTGGSEKLFF. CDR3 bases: TGCGCCAGCAGTGAGGCCTTGACAGGGGGCAGTGAAAAACTGTTTTTT.

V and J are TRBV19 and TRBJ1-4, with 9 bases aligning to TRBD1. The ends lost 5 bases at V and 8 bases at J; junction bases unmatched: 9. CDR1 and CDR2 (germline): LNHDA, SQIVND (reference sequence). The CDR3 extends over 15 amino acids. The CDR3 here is CASSATGGAGEKLFF. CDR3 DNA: TGTGCCAGTAGTGCCACAGGGGGCGCGGGAGAAAAACTGTTTTTT.

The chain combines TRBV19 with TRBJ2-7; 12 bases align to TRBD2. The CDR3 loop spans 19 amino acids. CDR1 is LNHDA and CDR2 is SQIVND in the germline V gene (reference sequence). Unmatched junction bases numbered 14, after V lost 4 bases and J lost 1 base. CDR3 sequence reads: CASSRQGPSLAGGSYEQYF. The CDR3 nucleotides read TGTGCCAGTAGTAGACAGGGCCCCTCACTAGCGGGAGGATCCTACGAGCAGTACTTC.

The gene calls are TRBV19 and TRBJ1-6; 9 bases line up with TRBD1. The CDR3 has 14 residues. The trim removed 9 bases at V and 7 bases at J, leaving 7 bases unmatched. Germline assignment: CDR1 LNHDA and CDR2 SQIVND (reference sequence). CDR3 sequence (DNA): TGTGCCAGCAGCAACAGGGGGCCGAATTCACCCCTCCACTTT. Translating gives CASSNRGPNSPLHF.

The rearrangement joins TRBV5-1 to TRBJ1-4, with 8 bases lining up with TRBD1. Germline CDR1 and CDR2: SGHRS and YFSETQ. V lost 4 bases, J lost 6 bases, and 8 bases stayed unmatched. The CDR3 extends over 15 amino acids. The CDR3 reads CASSPWTGLYEKLFF. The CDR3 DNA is TGCGCCAGCAGCCCCTGGACAGGGCTTTATGAAAAACTGTTTTTT.

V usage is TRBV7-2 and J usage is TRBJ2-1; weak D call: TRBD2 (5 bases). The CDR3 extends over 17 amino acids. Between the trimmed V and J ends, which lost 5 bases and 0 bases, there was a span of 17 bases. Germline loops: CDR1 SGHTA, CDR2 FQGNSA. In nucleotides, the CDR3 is TGTGCCAGCAGCCCCACGGAGGTAACAAGCTCCTACAATGAGCAGTTCTTC. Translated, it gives CASSPTEVTSSYNEQFF.

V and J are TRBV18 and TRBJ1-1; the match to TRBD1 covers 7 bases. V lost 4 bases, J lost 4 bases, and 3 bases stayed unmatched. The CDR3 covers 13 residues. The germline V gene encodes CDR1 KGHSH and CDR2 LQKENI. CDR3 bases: TGTGCCAGCTCACAGACAGGGACCACTGAAGCTTTCTTT. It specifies CASSQTGTTEAFF. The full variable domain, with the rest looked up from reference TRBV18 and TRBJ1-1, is NAGVMQNPRHLVRRRGQEARLRCSPMKGHSHVYWYRQLPEEGLKFMVYLQKENIIDESGMPKERFSAEFPKEGPSILRIQQVVRGDSAAYFCASSQTGTTEAFFGQGTRLTVV.

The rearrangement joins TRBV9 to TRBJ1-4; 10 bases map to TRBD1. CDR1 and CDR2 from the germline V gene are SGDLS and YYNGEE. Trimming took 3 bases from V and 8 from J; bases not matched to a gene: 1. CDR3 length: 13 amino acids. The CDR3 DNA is TGTGCCAGCAGCGGGACAGGGGGAGAAAAACTGTTTTTT. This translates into CASSGTGGEKLFF.

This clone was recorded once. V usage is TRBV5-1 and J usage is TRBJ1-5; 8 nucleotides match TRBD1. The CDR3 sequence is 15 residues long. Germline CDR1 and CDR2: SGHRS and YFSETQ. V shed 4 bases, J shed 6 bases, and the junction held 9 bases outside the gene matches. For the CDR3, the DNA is TGCGCCAGCAGCAAACAGGGGGGGTCCTTTCAGCCCCAGCATTTT. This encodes CASSKQGGSFQPQHF.

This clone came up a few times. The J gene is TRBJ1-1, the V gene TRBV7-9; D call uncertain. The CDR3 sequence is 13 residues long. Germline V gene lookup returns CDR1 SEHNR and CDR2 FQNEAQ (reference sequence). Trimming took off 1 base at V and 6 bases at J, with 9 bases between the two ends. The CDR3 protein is CASSLEAASEAFF. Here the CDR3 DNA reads TGTGCCAGCAGCTTAGAGGCGGCCTCTGAAGCTTTCTTT.

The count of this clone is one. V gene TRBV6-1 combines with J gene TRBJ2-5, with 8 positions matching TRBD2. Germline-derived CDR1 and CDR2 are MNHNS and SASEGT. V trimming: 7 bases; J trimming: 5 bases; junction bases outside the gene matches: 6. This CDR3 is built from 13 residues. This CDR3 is CASTGRGGETQYF. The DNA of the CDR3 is TGTGCCAGCACCGGGAGGGGGGGGGAGACCCAGTACTTC.

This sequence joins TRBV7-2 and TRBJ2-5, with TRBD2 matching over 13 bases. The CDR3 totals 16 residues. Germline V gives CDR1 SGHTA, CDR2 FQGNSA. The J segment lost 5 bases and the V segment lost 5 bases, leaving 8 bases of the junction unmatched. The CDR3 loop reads CASSLTGTSGKETQYF. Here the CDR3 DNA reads TGTGCCAGCAGCCTGACCGGGACTAGCGGGAAGGAGACCCAGTACTTC.

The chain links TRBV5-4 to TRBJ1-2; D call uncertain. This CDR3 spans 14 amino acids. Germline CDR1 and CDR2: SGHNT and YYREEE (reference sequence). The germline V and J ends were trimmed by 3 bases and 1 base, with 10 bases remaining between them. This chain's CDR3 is CASSWEPFNYGYTF. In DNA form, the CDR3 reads TGTGCCAGCAGCTGGGAGCCTTTTAACTATGGCTACACCTTC.

The CDR3 DNA reads as TGTGCCAGTAGTCCGGGACAGCGGTTCTATGGCTACACCTTC. Translation gives CASSPGQRFYGYTF. The chain couples TRBV19 to TRBJ1-2; 7 bases match TRBD1. The ends lost 5 bases at V and 4 bases at J; junction bases unmatched: 7. The CDR3 has 14 amino acids. The germline gives CDR1 LNHDA, CDR2 SQIVND (reference sequence).

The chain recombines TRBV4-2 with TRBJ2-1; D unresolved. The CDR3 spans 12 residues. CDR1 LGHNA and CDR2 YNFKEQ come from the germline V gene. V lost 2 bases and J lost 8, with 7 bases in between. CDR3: CASSQPGDEQFF. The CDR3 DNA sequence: TGTGCCAGCAGCCAACCCGGAGATGAGCAGTTCTTC.

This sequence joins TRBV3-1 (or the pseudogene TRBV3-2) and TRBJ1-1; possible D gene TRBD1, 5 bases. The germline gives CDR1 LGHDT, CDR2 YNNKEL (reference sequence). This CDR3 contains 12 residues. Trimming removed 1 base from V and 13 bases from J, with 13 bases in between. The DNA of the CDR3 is TGTGCCAGCAGCCAAGGGCTAGGGGTGGATTTCTTT. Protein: CASSQGLGVDFF.